This TCR beta chain emerged from a study of shared clonotypes between healthy human individuals. Germline loops: CDR1 SGHRS, CDR2 YFSETQ. With V trimmed by 2 bases and J by 7 bases, 5 bases remained unmatched. The CDR3 has 14 residues. Data came from immunoSEQ multiplex PCR; TCRdb stores just in-frame clones and leaves some out. The profile shows around 1,100,000 clones, roughly 80% of them singletons. Material: memory CD4+ T cells from PBMCs. Subset reported: CD45RA-negative fraction. The receptor was isolated from a man between 18 and 35 years old in good health. Some clones in this sample may be carry-over from other donors' samples. The V and J genes are TRBV5-1 and TRBJ1-2; TRBD1 agrees at 10 bases. CDR3 in DNA: TGCGCCAGCAGCTTCCTGACAGGGGGCTCTGGCTACACCTTC. Its translation: CASSFLTGGSGYTF.